The entry that follows covers one T cell receptor beta chain sequence. Its antigen remains unidentified. Nothing much larger sits one base from this clone, and base qualities are not available. During the collection period, no infections or other immune events were recorded for the healthy donors. Time-dependent variance in a beta-binomial model of T-cell clone differential abundance was calibrated using healthy-donor blood repertoires as a training cohort. The training cohort was composed of roughly ten healthy donors, 3 female and 7 male. On average the donors were 43 years old, and their ages spanned about 25 to 64 years. Whole blood was collected from each healthy donor at three time points spaced 2 to 3 weeks apart and obtained from a commercial supplier. Genomic DNA was extracted from unsorted whole blood for immunosequencing. The immunoSEQ Assay, which uses bias-controlled multiplex PCR amplification of genomic DNA, was used to profile TCRbeta CDR3 regions. Processing in the source paper ran as follows. The absolute abundance of each unique TCRbeta CDR3 region was quantified after sequences were collapsed and filtered. Two models were used to test differential abundance: a binomial model (Fisher-equivalent) and a beta-binomial model that adds time-dependent variance fitted from healthy donors. Clones with fewer than 5 combined templates were removed, and a clone was called differentially abundant if the clone's Benjamini-Hochberg FDR was below 0.01. Beta-binomial variance was modeled as a function of total template count across the two samples using the form v = (b*log(k)+a)^2. Entries here come from immuneACCESS through TCRdb and include only in-frame sequences with V and J called. Some clones fail to appear in such tables; in the studies checked, an unresolved V gene covers under half of the shortfall, and the cause of the remainder is unknown. The DNA gave D and trimming, while V, J and clone size come from that table. For this sample the table gives over 85,000 clones, of which 80% to 90% were detected only once. The ten most abundant clones make up 4% to 5.5% of the sample.

This sample stems from a study of identifying expanded T cells in peripheral blood (dated by TCRdb to between 2019 and 2020). A note on the overall study: Separate aliquots of the same genomic DNA pool were sequenced to produce technical replicates, and four replicates were compared in pairs. Results and caveats for the whole study, not just this receptor: Variance in clone template counts between approximately two-week samples significantly increased with total template count across all healthy donors. It was expected by the authors that biological variance in healthy repertoires might increase further over much longer intervals, such as months to years. Across all healthy-donor time intervals, the beta-binomial model significantly lowered both the number of clones called differentially abundant and the false-positive rate. About 1.1 differentially abundant clones were flagged by the binomial model between technical replicates, whereas about 16 and 20 were flagged over approximately two weeks and four weeks, respectively.

The CDR3 numbers 14 residues from cysteine through phenylalanine. The entry retains the CDR3 DNA only, 42 bases that are in frame from base 1. The germline V and J ends show losses of 3 bases and 2 bases respectively, and no gene match explains 2 bases of the junction. For CDR1 and CDR2, the germline V gene (reference sequence) lists LNHDA and SQIVND. The receptor chain draws on TRBV19 and TRBJ2-7, with 9 bases aligning to TRBD1. The sequence was obtained from a person aged 18-70 years in good health. The sequenced material came from blood. The CDR3 is CASSIGTGPYEQYF. Here is the DNA: TGTGCCAGTAGTATCGGGACAGGGCCCTACGAGCAGTACTTC. Reference TRBV19 and TRBJ2-7 genes cover what lies past the CDR3, so the full variable domain is DGGITQSPKYLFRKEGQNVTLSCEQNLNHDAMYWYRQDPGQGLRLIYYSQIVNDFQKGDIAEGYSVSREKKESFPLTVTSAQKNPTAFYLCASSIGTGPYEQYFGPGTRLTVT.